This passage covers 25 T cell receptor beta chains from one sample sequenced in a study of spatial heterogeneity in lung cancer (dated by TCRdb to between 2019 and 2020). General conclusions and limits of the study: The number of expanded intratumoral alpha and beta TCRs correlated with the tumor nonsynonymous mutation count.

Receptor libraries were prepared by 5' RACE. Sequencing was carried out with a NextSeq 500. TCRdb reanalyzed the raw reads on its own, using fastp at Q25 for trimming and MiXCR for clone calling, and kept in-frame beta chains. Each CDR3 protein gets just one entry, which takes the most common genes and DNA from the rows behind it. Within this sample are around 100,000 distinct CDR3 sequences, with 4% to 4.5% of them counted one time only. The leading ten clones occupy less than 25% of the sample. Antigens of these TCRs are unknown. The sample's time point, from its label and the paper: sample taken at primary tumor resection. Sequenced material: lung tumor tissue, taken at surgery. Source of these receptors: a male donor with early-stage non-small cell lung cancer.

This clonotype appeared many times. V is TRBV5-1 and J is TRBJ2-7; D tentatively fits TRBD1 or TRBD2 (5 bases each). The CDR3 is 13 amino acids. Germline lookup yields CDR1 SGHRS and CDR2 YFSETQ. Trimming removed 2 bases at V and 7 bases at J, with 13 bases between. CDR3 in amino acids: CASSFEGSREQYF. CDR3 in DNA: TGCGCCAGCAGCTTTGAGGGGAGCAGAGAGCAGTACTTC.

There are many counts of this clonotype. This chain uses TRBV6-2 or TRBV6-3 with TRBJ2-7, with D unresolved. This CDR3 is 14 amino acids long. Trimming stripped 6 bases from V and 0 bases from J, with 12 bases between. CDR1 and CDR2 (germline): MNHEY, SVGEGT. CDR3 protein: CASSPPLRSYEQYF. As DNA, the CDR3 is TGTGCCAGCAGCCCCCCACTTCGCTCCTACGAGCAGTACTTC.

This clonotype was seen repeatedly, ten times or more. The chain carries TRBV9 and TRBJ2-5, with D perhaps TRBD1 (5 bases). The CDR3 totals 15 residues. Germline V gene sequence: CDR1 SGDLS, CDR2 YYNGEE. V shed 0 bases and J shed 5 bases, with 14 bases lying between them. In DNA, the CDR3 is TGTGCCAGCAGCGTAGATGTCGCGCCAGGGGAGACCCAGTACTTC. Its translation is CASSVDVAPGETQYF.

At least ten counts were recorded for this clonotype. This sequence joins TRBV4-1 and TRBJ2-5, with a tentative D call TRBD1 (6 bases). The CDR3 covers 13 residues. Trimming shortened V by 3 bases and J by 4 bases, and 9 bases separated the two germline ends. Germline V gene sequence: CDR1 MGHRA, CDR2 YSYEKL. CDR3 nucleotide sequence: TGCGCCAGCAGCCAGGGGGCCCTAGAGACCCAGTACTTC. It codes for CASSQGALETQYF.

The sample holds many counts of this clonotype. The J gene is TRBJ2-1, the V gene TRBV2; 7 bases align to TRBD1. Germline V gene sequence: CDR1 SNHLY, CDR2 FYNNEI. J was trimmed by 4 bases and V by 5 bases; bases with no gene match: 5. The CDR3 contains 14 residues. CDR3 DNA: TGTGCCAGCAGTACTCCGGGACAGTACAATGAGCAGTTCTTC. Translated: CASSTPGQYNEQFF.

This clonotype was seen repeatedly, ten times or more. CDR3 coding DNA: TGTGCCAGCAGTAGAGCCAACACCGGGGAGCTGTTTTTT. It specifies CASSRANTGELFF. The chain is built from TRBV6-2 or TRBV6-3 and TRBJ2-2; no clear D gene. V was clipped by 5 bases and J by 2 bases, with 6 bases between them. Looked up from germline, CDR1 is MNHEY and CDR2 is SVGEGT. CDR3 length: 13 residues.

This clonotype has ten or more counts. The CDR3 region has the DNA TGTGCCAGCAGGGAACAGGGGGTGCGTGGCACTGAAGCTTTCTTT. It codes for CASREQGVRGTEAFF. The chain employs TRBV27 and TRBJ1-1; 8 bases agree with TRBD1. Germline loops: CDR1 MNHEY, CDR2 SMNVEV (reference sequence). CDR3 length: 15 amino acids. Unmatched junction bases numbered 10, after V lost 6 bases and J lost 4 bases.

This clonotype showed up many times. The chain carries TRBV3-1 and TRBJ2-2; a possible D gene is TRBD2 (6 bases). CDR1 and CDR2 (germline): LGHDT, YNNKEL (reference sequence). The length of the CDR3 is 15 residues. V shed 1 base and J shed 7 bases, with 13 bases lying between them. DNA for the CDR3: TGTGCCAGCAGCCAAGTAGGAGGGGTAGGCGGGGAGCTGTTTTTT. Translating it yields CASSQVGGVGGELFF.

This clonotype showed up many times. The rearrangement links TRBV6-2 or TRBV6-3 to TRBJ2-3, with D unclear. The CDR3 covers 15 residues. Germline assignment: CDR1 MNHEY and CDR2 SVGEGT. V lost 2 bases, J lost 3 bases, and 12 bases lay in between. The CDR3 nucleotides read TGTGCCAGCAGTTACCTTGGGGTTTCAACAGATACGCAGTATTTT. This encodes CASSYLGVSTDTQYF.

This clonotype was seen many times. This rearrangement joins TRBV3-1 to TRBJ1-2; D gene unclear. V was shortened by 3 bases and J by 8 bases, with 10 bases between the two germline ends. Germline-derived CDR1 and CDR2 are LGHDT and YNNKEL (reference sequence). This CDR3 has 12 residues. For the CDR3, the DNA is TGTGCCAGCAGCCAGCGGACTTTGGGCTACACCTTC. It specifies CASSQRTLGYTF.

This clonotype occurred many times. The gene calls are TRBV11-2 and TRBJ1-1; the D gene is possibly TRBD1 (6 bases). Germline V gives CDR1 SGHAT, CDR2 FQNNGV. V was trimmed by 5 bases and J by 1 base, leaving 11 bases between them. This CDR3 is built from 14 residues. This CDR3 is CASSLGQPNTEAFF. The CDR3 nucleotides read TGTGCCAGCAGCCTAGGACAGCCGAACACTGAAGCTTTCTTT.

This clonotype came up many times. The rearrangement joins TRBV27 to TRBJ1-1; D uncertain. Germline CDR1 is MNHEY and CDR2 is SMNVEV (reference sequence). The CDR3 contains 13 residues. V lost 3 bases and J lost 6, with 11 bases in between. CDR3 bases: TGTGCCAGCAGTTTTAGGTGGACCTCTGAAGCTTTCTTT. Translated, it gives CASSFRWTSEAFF.

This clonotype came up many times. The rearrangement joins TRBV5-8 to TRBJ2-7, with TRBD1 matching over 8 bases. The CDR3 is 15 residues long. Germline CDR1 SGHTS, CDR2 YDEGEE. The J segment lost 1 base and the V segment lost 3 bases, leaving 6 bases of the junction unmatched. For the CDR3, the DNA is TGTGCCAGCAGCTCAGGACAGGGCCTTTCCTACGAGCAGTACTTC. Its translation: CASSSGQGLSYEQYF.

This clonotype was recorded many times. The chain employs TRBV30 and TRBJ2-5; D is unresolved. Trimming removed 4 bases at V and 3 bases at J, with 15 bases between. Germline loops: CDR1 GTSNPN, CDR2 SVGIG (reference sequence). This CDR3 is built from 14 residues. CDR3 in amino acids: CAWISSVEKETQYF. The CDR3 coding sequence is TGTGCCTGGATCAGTTCGGTGGAAAAAGAGACCCAGTACTTC.

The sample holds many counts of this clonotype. The chain's CDR3 is CSVVESSNQPQHF. CDR3 DNA: TGCAGCGTTGTAGAGAGTAGCAATCAGCCCCAGCATTTT. The chain uses TRBV29-1 and TRBJ1-5; no reliable D call. The CDR3 extends over 13 amino acids. Deletions cut 4 bases from V and 0 bases from J, with 7 bases between. Germline V CDR1 and CDR2: SQVTM, ANQGSEA.

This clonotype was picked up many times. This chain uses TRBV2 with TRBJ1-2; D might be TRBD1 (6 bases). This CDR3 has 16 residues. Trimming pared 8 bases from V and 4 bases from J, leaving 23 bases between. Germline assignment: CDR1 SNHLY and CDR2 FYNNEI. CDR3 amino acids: CASGVALQGRSYGYTF. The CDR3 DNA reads TGTGCCAGCGGAGTTGCCTTACAGGGTAGGAGCTATGGCTACACCTTC.

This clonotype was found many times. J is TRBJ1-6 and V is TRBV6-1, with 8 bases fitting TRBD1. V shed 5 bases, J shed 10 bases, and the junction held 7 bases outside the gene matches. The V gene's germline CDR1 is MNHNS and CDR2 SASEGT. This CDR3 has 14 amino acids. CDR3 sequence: CASSRLRGQSPLHF. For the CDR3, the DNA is TGTGCCAGCAGTCGTCTCAGGGGGCAGTCACCCCTCCACTTT.

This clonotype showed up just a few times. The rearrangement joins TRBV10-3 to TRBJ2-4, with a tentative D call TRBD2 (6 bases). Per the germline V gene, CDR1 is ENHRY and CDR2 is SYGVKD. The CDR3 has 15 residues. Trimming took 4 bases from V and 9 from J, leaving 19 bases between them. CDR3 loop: CAISGGDAQATIQYF. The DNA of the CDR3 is TGTGCCATCAGTGGGGGGGATGCCCAGGCAACCATTCAGTACTTC.

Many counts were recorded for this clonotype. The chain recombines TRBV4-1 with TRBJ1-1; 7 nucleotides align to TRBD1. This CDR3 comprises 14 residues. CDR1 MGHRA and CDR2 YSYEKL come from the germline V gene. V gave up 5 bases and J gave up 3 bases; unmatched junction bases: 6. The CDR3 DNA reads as TGCGCCAGCAGCTACGGACAGGTGCACACTGAAGCTTTCTTT. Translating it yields CASSYGQVHTEAFF.

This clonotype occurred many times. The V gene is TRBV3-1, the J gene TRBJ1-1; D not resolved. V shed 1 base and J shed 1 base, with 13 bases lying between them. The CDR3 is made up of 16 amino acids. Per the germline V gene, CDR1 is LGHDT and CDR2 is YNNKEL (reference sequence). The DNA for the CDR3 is TGTGCCAGCAGCCAAGGAGCCCGGTTAGGGAACACTGAAGCTTTCTTT. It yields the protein CASSQGARLGNTEAFF. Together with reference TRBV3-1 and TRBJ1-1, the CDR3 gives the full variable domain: DTAVSQTPKYLVTQMGNDKSIKCEQNLGHDTMYWYKQDSKKFLKIMFSYNNKELIINETVPNRFSPKSPDKAHLNLHINSLELGDSAVYFCASSQGARLGNTEAFFGQGTRLTVV.

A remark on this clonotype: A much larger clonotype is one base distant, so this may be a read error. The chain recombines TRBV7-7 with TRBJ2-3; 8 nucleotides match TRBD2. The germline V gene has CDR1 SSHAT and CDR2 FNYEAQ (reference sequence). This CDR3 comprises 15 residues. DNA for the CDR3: TGTGGTAGCAGCTTAGGAGCGGGGGAGGGAGATACGCAGTATTTT. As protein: CGSSLGAGEGDTQYF. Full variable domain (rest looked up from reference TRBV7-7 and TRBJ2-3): GAGVSQSPRYKVTKRGQDVTLRCDPISSHATLYWYQQALGQGPEFLTYFNYEAQPDKSGLPSDRFSAERPEGSISTLTIQRTEQRDSAMYRCGSSLGAGEGDTQYFGPGTRLTVL.

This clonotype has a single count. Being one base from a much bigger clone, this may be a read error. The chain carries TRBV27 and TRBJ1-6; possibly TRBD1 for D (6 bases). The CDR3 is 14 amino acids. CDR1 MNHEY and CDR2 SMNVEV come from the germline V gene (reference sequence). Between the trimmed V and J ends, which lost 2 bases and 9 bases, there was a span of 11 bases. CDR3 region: CASSLDRFISPLHF. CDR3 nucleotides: TGTGCCAGCAGTTTAGACAGGTTTATTTCACCCCTCCACTTT.

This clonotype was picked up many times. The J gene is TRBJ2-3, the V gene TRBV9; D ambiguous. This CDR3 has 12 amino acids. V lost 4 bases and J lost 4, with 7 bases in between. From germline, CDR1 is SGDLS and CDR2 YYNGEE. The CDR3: CASSLEADTQYF. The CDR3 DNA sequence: TGTGCCAGCAGCTTAGAAGCAGATACGCAGTATTTT.

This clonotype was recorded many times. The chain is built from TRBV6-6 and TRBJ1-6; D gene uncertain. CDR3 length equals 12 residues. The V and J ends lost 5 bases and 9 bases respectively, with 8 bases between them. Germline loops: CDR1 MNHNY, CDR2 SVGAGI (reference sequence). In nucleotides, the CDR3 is TGTGCCAGCAGTCACGGGGTTTCACCCCTCCACTTT. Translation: CASSHGVSPLHF.

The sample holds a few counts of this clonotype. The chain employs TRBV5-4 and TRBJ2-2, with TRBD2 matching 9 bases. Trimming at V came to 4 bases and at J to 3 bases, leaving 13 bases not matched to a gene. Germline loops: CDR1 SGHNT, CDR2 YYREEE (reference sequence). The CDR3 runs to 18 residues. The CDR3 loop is CASSPTLHSGSDTGELFF. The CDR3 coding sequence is TGTGCCAGCAGCCCCACACTGCATAGCGGGAGTGACACCGGGGAGCTGTTTTTT.